This T cell receptor beta chain stems from a study of blood T cells in healthy people across ages. In its sample, this clonotype was seen a few times. Its antigen remains unidentified. Study conclusions and caveats: There was no known CMV status for donors, so expanded clonotype changes were possibly confounded.

It was with a sample-barcoded 5' primer and a J-beta primer mix that a second PCR of about 7 to 12 cycles was run. TCRdb re-derived calls from the 5' RACE reads in MiXCR, one entry per CDR3 protein. This table has 630,000 or so distinct CDR3 sequences, about 32% appearing once. The sequenced sample was blood. The receptor comes from a woman aged 80 or over in good health.

The CDR3: CAWSVGGSNTEAFF. As DNA, the CDR3 is TGTGCCTGGAGTGTAGGGGGATCGAACACTGAAGCTTTCTTT. The gene calls are TRBV30 and TRBJ1-1; D might be TRBD1 (6 bases). Germline CDR1 reads GTSNPN; CDR2 reads SVGIG (reference sequence). This CDR3 has 14 residues. Trimming pared 0 bases from V and 1 base from J, leaving 9 bases between.